The TCR beta chain described here comes from a study of T cell changes during pregnancy in multiple sclerosis. Trimming cost V 1 base and J 2 bases, with 13 bases left between them. CDR1 SGHNT and CDR2 YYREEE come from the germline V gene (reference sequence). The CDR3 totals 15 residues. The assay was immunoSEQ multiplex PCR, and TCRdb's table has in-frame clones only and misses some. The data hold around 69,000 clones, with roughly 90% observed a single time. The source was CD8+ T cells from peripheral blood mononuclear cells, collected before pregnancy. The sequence was obtained from a female donor with multiple sclerosis, enrolled in a pregnancy study. The V gene is TRBV5-4, the J gene TRBJ2-7; no clear D gene. The CDR3 DNA reads as TGTGCCAGCAGCTTGATGACTGCCCCCGCCTACGAGCAGTACTTC. It translates to CASSLMTAPAYEQYF.